This TCR beta chain emerged from a study of OX40 agonist ivuxolimab in advanced cancers. Study-wide points: The CD4+ and CD8+ T cells in the blood had expanded clonally by week 6 at 0.1 to 3.0 mg/kg.

Sequencing used immunoSEQ multiplex PCR; TCRdb keeps in-frame clones, though not all of them. The sample lists over 15,000 clones, about three quarters seen once, with approximately 41% in the top ten. Regarding this clone: No antigen is known for it.

V was pared by 4 bases and J by 5 bases, with 18 bases between. Germline V gene data show CDR1 as SGHDT and CDR2 as YYEEEE. CDR3 length: 16 amino acids. The sample consisted of CD4+ or CD8+ T cells sorted from blood, taken in a trial of the OX40 agonist ivuxolimab. The clonotype originates from an adult with an advanced solid tumor such as melanoma, head and neck, liver or kidney cancer. This chain links TRBV5-6 with TRBJ2-2, with a tentative D call TRBD2 (6 bases). The CDR3, as DNA: TGTGCCAGCAGCCCCGGGATGGAGGCGGGGACCGGGGAGCTGTTTTTT. It specifies CASSPGMEAGTGELFF.